This TCR beta chain appears in the sequencing data of a study of T cells in Graves' hyperthyroidism and ophthalmopathy. TCR beta CDR3 region amplification was performed from RNA transcripts. When the TCR CDR3 underwent first-round RT-PCR, the HTBI primer set was used. A single record per CDR3 protein comes from TCRdb applying MiXCR to the multiplex PCR reads. The data contain some 580,000 distinct CDR3 sequences, around 15% of them singletons. This CDR3 region has 20 residues. Germline CDR1 is MGHRA and CDR2 is YSYEKL. V dropped 3 bases and J dropped 1; count of bases not matched to a gene: 17. This sequence joins TRBV4-1 and TRBJ1-5, with 8 bases matching TRBD1. Specimen: blood. This TCR derives from a woman in her thirties or forties with Graves' ophthalmopathy. The CDR3: CASSQTRQGFGGRSNQPQHF. CDR3 coding DNA: TGCGCCAGCAGCCAGACCCGACAGGGGTTTGGCGGTAGGAGCAATCAGCCCCAGCATTTT.